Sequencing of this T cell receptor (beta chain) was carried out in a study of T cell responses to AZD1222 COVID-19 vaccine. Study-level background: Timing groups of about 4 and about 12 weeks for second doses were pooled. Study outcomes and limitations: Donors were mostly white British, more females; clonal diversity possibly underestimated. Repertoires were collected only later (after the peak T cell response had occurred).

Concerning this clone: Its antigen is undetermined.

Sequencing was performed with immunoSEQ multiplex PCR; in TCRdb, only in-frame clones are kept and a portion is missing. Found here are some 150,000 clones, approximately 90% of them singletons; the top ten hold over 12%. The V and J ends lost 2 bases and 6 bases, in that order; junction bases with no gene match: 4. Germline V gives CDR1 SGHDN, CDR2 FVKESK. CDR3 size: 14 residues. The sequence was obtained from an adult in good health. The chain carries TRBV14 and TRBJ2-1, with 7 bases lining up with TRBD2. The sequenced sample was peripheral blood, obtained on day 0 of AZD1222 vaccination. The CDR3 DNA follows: TGTGCCAGCAGCCAATTTCGGGGGGTCAATGAGCAGTTCTTC. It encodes CASSQFRGVNEQFF.